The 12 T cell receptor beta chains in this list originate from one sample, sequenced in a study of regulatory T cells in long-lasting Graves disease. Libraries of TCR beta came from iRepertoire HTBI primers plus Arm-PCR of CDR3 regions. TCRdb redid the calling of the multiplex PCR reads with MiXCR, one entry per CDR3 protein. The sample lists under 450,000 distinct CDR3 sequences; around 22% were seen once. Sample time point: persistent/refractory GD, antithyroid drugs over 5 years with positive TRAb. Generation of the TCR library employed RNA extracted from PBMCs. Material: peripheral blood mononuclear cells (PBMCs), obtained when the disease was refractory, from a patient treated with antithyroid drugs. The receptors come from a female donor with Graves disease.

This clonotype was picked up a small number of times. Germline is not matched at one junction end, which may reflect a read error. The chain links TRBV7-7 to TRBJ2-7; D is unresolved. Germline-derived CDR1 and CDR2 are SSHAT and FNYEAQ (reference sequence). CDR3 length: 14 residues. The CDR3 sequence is CASSPSSYHYEQYF. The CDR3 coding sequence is TGTGCTAGCAGCCCGAGTAGCTACCACTACGAGCAGTACTTC. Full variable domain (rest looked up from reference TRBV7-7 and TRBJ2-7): GAGVSQSPRYKVTKRGQDVTLRCDPISSHATLYWYQQALGQGPEFLTYFNYEAQPDKSGLPSDRFSAERPEGSISTLTIQRTEQRDSAMYRCASSPSSYHYEQYFGPGTRLTVT.

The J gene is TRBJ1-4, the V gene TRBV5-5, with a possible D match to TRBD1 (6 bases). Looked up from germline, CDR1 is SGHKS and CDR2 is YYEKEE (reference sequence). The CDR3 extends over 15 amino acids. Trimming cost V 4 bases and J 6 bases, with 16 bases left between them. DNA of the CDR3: TGTGCCAGCAGCCACTACGTAACAGGGTATGAAAAACTGTTTTTT. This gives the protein CASSHYVTGYEKLFF.

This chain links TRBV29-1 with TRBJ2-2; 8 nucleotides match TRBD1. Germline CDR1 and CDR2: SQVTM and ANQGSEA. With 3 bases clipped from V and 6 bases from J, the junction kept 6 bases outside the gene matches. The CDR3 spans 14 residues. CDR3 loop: CSVDSQGAAGELFF. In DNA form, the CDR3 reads TGCAGCGTTGACTCGCAGGGGGCGGCCGGGGAGCTGTTTTTT.

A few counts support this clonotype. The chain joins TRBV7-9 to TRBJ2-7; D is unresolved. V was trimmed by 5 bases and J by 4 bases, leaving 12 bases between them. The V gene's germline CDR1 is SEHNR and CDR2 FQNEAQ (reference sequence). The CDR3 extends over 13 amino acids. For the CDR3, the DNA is TGTGCCAGCAGCCTCTTAGAAGCGTACGAGCAGTACTTC. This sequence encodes CASSLLEAYEQYF. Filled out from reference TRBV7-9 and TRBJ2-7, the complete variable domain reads DTGVSQNPRHKITKRGQNVTFRCDPISEHNRLYWYRQTLGQGPEFLTYFQNEAQLEKSRLLSDRFSAERPKGSFSTLEIQRTEQGDSAMYLCASSLLEAYEQYFGPGTRLTVT.

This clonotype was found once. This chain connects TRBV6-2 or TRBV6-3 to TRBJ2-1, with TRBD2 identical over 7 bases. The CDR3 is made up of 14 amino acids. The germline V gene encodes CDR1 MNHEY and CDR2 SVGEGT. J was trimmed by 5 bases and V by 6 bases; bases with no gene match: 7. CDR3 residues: CASRSSGINNEQFF. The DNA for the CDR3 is TGTGCCAGCAGATCGAGCGGGATTAACAATGAGCAGTTCTTC.

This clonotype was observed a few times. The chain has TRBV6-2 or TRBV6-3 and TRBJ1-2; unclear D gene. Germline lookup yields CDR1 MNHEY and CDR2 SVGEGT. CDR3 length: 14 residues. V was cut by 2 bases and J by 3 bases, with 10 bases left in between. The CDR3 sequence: CASSYRAEYYGYTF. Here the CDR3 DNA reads TGTGCCAGCAGTTACAGGGCGGAGTACTATGGCTACACCTTC.

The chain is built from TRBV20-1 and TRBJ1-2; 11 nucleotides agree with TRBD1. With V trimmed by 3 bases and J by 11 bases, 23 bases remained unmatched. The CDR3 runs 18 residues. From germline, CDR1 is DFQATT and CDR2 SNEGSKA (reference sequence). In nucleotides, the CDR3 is TGCAGTGCTAGCAGTCCACAACGGGGGACAGGGGGAATGGGCTGGTACACCTTC. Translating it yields CSASSPQRGTGGMGWYTF.

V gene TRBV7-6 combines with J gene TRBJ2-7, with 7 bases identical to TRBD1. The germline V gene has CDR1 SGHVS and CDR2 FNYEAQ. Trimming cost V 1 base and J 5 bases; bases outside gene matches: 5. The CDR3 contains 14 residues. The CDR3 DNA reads TGTGCCAGCAGCTTAGACAGGGGTTCTAACGAGCAGTACTTC. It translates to CASSLDRGSNEQYF.

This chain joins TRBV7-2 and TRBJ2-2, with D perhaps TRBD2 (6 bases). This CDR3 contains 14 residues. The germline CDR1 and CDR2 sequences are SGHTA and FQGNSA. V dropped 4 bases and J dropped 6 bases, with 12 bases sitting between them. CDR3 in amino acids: CASSSRLDAGELFF. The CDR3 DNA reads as TGTGCCAGCAGCTCGCGACTAGATGCCGGGGAGCTGTTTTTT.

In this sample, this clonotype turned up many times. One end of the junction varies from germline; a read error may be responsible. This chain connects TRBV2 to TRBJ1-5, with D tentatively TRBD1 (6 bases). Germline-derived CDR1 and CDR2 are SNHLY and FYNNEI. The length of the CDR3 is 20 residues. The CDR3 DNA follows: TGTGCCAGCGGTGATAAGCGGGGGACAAGGGGCACTGGTAGCAATCAGCCCCAGCATTTT. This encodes CASGDKRGTRGTGSNQPQHF.

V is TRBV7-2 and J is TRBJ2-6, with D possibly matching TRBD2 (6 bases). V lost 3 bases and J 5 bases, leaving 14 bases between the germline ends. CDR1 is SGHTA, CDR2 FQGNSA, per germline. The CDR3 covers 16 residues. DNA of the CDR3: TGTGCCAGCAGCTTGCCACGGGAGCCACGGGCCAACGTCCTGACTTTC. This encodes CASSLPREPRANVLTF.

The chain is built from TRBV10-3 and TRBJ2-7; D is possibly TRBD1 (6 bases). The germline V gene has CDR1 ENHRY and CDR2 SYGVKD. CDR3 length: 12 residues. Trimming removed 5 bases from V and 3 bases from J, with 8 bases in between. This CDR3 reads CAISKQGYEQYF. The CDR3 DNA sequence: TGTGCCATCAGTAAACAGGGCTACGAGCAGTACTTC.